This is a list of T cell receptor beta chains from one sample in a study of blood T cells in healthy people across ages. TCRdb analysed the 5' RACE reads with MiXCR anew, one entry per CDR3 protein. The profile shows 800,000 to 950,000 distinct CDR3 sequences, about 27% of them singletons. This sample was also put to use in a study of T cells of mothers and their children.

What was sequenced was blood. These receptors all stem from a woman aged 40 to 50 in good health. Both conserved end residues are part of each CDR3. Fields, in order: V gene, D gene, J gene, clone size, CDR3 protein, CDR3 DNA. A D gene is named only where the DNA matches it firmly. The size entry is marked missing in some rows and otherwise reads once, few, many or a size class.

TRBV6-6,-,TRBJ2-5,few,CASSYSAQAQETQYF,TGTGCCAGCAGTTACTCTGCCCAGGCCCAAGAGACCCAGTACTTC
TRBV5-6,TRBD1,TRBJ1-5,few,CASSPTGDGQPQHF,TGTGCCAGCAGTCCTACAGGGGACGGTCAGCCCCAGCATTTT
TRBV27,-,TRBJ1-6,-,CASRLGTKMAFTYNSPLHF,TGTGCCAGCAGGCTCGGGACGAAAATGGCTTTCACCTATAATTCACCCCTCCACTTT
TRBV12-3/TRBV12-4,TRBD2,TRBJ2-3,few,CASSFPQGGVDTQYF,TGTGCCAGCAGTTTCCCTCAGGGAGGGGTAGATACGCAGTATTTT
TRBV20-1,-,TRBJ2-7,many,CSARGGIEQYF,TGCAGTGCTAGGGGGGGTATCGAGCAGTACTTC
TRBV20-1,TRBD1,TRBJ1-1,many,CSARAQGAKVGTEAFF,TGCAGTGCTAGAGCGCAGGGGGCGAAAGTTGGCACTGAAGCTTTCTTT
TRBV20-1,-,TRBJ1-5,-,CSARRQGNQPQHF,TGCAGTGCTAGAAGACAGGGCAATCAGCCCCAGCATTTT
TRBV19,-,TRBJ2-1,-,CASSIGGASLLQFF,TGTGCCAGTAGTATTGGCGGGGCGTCTCTGCTACAGTTCTTC
TRBV7-2,TRBD2,TRBJ2-5,-,CASSSQGRGVQETQYF,TGTGCCAGCAGCTCGCAAGGGCGGGGGGTTCAAGAGACCCAGTACTTC
TRBV7-2,TRBD2,TRBJ2-3,-,CASSSHPGLGTDTQYF,TGTGCCAGCAGCTCCCACCCGGGACTAGGCACAGATACGCAGTATTTT
TRBV5-1,-,TRBJ1-1,-,CASSARDLNTEAFF,TGCGCCAGCAGCGCTCGGGACCTGAACACTGAAGCTTTCTTT
TRBV19,-,TRBJ1-1,-,CASSIHSNLGTPRVNTEAFF,TGTGCCAGTAGTATTCATTCTAACCTCGGGACCCCGAGGGTGAACACTGAAGCTTTCTTT
TRBV19,TRBD1,TRBJ2-1,-,CASSVLPGGSSYNEQFF,TGTGCCAGTAGTGTCCTGCCAGGGGGAAGCTCCTACAATGAGCAGTTCTTC
TRBV7-2,-,TRBJ2-1,many,CASSAQSKQFF,TGTGCCAGCAGCGCCCAGAGTAAGCAGTTCTTC
TRBV9,-,TRBJ2-2,many,CATHGENTGELFF,TGTGCCACCCACGGGGAGAACACCGGGGAGCTGTTTTTT
TRBV7-8,-,TRBJ2-1,many,CASSPSGGRASSYNEQFF,TGTGCCAGCAGCCCCAGTGGCGGCAGAGCAAGCTCCTACAATGAGCAGTTCTTC
TRBV28,-,TRBJ2-1,-,CASSSTDVYSYNEQFF,TGTGCCAGCAGCTCGACCGACGTATACTCCTACAATGAGCAGTTCTTC
TRBV11-2,-,TRBJ2-7,many,CASSLSAPGGYEQYF,TGTGCCAGCAGCTTATCGGCGCCAGGGGGGTACGAGCAGTACTTC
TRBV9,TRBD2,TRBJ2-1,-,CASSGLAGAYNEQFF,TGTGCCAGCAGCGGACTAGCGGGGGCCTACAATGAGCAGTTCTTC
TRBV12-3/TRBV12-4,TRBD1,TRBJ2-3,-,CASSLWSEGAGGTDMQYF,TGTGCCAGCAGTTTATGGTCTGAGGGGGCAGGGGGCACAGATATGCAATATTTT
TRBV14,-,TRBJ2-2,few,CASSEVGGALDTGELFF,TGTGCCAGCAGCGAAGTTGGGGGGGCGCTGGACACCGGGGAGCTGTTTTTT
TRBV6-1,-,TRBJ1-4,few,CASGRQGSTNEKLFF,TGTGCCAGCGGTCGGCAGGGAAGCACTAATGAAAAACTGTTTTTT
TRBV29-1,-,TRBJ1-1,-,CSVVDSTPEAFF,TGCAGCGTTGTGGACAGTACCCCTGAAGCTTTCTTT
TRBV27,-,TRBJ2-1,-,CASSILGDEQFF,TGTGCCAGTAGTATTCTAGGGGATGAGCAGTTCTTC
TRBV7-2,TRBD2,TRBJ2-7,few,CASTRSGGSHEQYF,TGTGCCAGCACCCGTAGCGGGGGGTCCCACGAGCAGTACTTC
TRBV4-3,-,TRBJ2-2,-,CASSQFQGMDTGELFF,TGCGCCAGCAGCCAATTCCAGGGGATGGACACCGGGGAGCTGTTTTTT
TRBV28,-,TRBJ1-2,-,CASNLRTDYGYTF,TGTGCCAGTAACCTCAGGACAGACTATGGCTACACCTTC